Presented here are 18 T cell receptor beta chains from one specimen sequenced in a study of human T cells and chemical hapten exposure. Sample time point: patch test 3, about 24 weeks after DPC sensitization. As for treatment: therapeutic diphenylcyclopropenone sensitization with weekly scalp DPC. TCRdb re-called the RACE reads through MiXCR, storing one row per CDR3 protein. The sample holds about 82,000 distinct CDR3 sequences, more than 10% seen once. The source material was whole blood, sampled in connection with sensitization to the hapten diphenylcyclopropenone (DPC). These receptor sequences come from a woman in her 50s with alopecia areata. Some clones in this sample may be carry-over from other donors' samples.

This clonotype was observed many times. The chain is built from TRBV7-2 and TRBJ2-1; unclear D gene. CDR1 and CDR2 from the germline V gene are SGHTA and FQGNSA. With 5 bases removed from V and 6 bases from J, the gap between germline ends came to 17 bases. The CDR3 length is 15 residues. CDR3 sequence reads: CASSPHPLGPNEQFF. The CDR3, as DNA: TGTGCCAGCAGCCCACACCCTCTGGGCCCCAATGAGCAGTTCTTC.

This clonotype was recorded once. The CDR3 does not close with the conserved phenylalanine or tryptophan, likely indicating a read error. This chain uses TRBV6-2 or TRBV6-3 with TRBJ1-5; D remains ambiguous. Germline V gene sequence: CDR1 MNHEY, CDR2 SVGEGT. The CDR3 runs 14 residues. V dropped 5 bases and J dropped 1 base, with 9 bases sitting between them. The CDR3 region has the DNA TGTGCCAGCAGTCAGGTTGGGAGCAATCAGCCCCAGCATTTA. This encodes CASSQVGSNQPQHL.

The rearrangement links TRBV20-1 to TRBJ1-5; 7 positions match TRBD1. From germline, CDR1 is DFQATT and CDR2 SNEGSKA (reference sequence). CDR3 length: 13 residues. CDR3 bases: TGCAGCGCCAGGGGGGGCGCAGGTCAGCCCCAGCATTTT. Translation gives CSARGGAGQPQHF.

The chain recombines TRBV28 with TRBJ2-7; D possibly uses TRBD1 or TRBD2 (5 bases each). The germline gives CDR1 MDHEN, CDR2 SYDVKM. This CDR3 contains 14 residues. V dropped 10 bases and J dropped 3 bases, with 19 bases sitting between them. In DNA form, the CDR3 reads TGTGCCACCTCGGGACCTCCCCGGAGCTACGAGCAGTACTTC. As protein: CATSGPPRSYEQYF.

This clonotype was seen a handful of times. This sequence joins TRBV2 and TRBJ2-5, with 7 bases fitting TRBD2. The CDR3 runs 13 residues. V shed 6 bases and J 5 bases; nucleotides not matched to a gene: 6. Germline V lookup: CDR1 SNHLY, CDR2 FYNNEI. CDR3 amino acids: CASRETSRETQYF. CDR3 sequence (DNA): TGTGCCAGCAGAGAGACTAGCCGGGAGACCCAGTACTTC.

V gene TRBV27 combines with J gene TRBJ2-3; TRBD1 or TRBD2 may be the D gene (5 bases each). This CDR3 region has 17 residues. Germline V lookup: CDR1 MNHEY, CDR2 SMNVEV (reference sequence). Trimming stripped 3 bases from V and 1 base from J, with 17 bases between. This chain's CDR3 is CASSFKGTHDRTDTQYF. CDR3 DNA sequence: TGTGCCAGCAGTTTTAAGGGGACCCACGACCGCACAGATACGCAGTATTTT.

This clonotype was found a few times. The chain combines TRBV13 with TRBJ1-1; maybe TRBD1 (6 bases). CDR1 PRHDT and CDR2 FYEKMQ come from the germline V gene (reference sequence). Trimming cost V 2 bases and J 0 bases, with 7 bases left between them. The CDR3 sequence is 14 residues long. CDR3 in amino acids: CASSLRTVNTEAFF. The CDR3 region has the DNA TGTGCCAGCAGCTTAAGGACAGTGAACACTGAAGCTTTCTTT.

The V call is TRBV6-2 or TRBV6-3, the J call TRBJ2-2; unclear D gene. The CDR3 runs 13 residues. CDR1 and CDR2 from the germline V gene are MNHEY and SVGEGT. Trimming left V 2 bases short and J 1 base short, with 2 bases between. The CDR3 region is CASSYLNTGELFF. CDR3 nucleotide sequence: TGTGCCAGCAGTTACCTGAACACCGGGGAGCTGTTTTTT.

The genes are TRBV7-8 and TRBJ1-2; D is perhaps TRBD1 (5 bases). The CDR3 totals 16 residues. CDR1 and CDR2 (germline): SGHVS, FQNEAQ. Trimming cost V 2 bases and J 4 bases, with 17 bases left between them. The CDR3 nucleotides are TGTGCCAGCAGCTTAAGGTCACAGGTCGCCTCCTATGGCTACACCTTC. It is translated as CASSLRSQVASYGYTF.

The table lists this clonotype with a few counts. J is TRBJ1-3 and V is TRBV11-3; the match to TRBD1 covers 8 bases. Germline CDR1 is SGHNT and CDR2 is YENEEA. The V gene end was trimmed by 2 bases and the J gene end by 7 bases; junction bases not matched to a gene: 7. The CDR3 is 15 residues long. CDR3 bases: TGTGCCAGCAGCTTACCCCGACAGGGGTGGAACACCATATATTTT. Amino acid sequence: CASSLPRQGWNTIYF. The full variable domain, rest sourced from reference TRBV11-3 and TRBJ1-3, is EAGVVQSPRYKIIEKKQPVAFWCNPISGHNTLYWYLQNLGQGPELLIRYENEEAVDDSQLPKDRFSAERLKGVDSTLKIQPAELGDSAVYLCASSLPRQGWNTIYFGEGSWLTVV.

This clonotype was counted only a few times. The rearrangement joins TRBV12-3 or TRBV12-4 to TRBJ2-1; D is possibly TRBD2 (6 bases). The V and J ends lost 3 bases and 5 bases respectively, with 14 bases between them. CDR3 length: 15 residues. The DNA for the CDR3 is TGTGCCAGCAGTTTGGCTGCGGGGCCAAACAATGAGCAGTTCTTC. It is translated as CASSLAAGPNNEQFF.

This clonotype was found many times. The genes are TRBV18 and TRBJ1-5; 10 bases line up with TRBD1. V lost 3 bases to trimming and J lost 7 bases; unmatched junction nucleotides: 9. Germline CDR1 and CDR2: KGHSH and LQKENI. The CDR3 runs 16 residues. CDR3 DNA sequence: TGTGCCAGCTCACCGGATCGGGGACAGGGGACCCAGCCCCAGCATTTT. It specifies CASSPDRGQGTQPQHF. Complete variable domain (other parts from reference TRBV18 and TRBJ1-5): NAGVMQNPRHLVRRRGQEARLRCSPMKGHSHVYWYRQLPEEGLKFMVYLQKENIIDESGMPKERFSAEFPKEGPSILRIQQVVRGDSAAYFCASSPDRGQGTQPQHFGDGTRLSIL.

This clonotype was seen at least ten times. The chain combines TRBV27 with TRBJ2-3; D is unclear. This CDR3 is 13 amino acids long. CDR1 and CDR2 from the germline V gene are MNHEY and SMNVEV (reference sequence). The V end lost 6 bases, the J end lost 0 bases, and 7 bases lay between the germline ends. The CDR3 sequence is CASSVHSTDTQYF. The CDR3 region has the DNA TGTGCCAGCAGCGTTCATAGCACAGATACGCAGTATTTT.

This clonotype was counted a few times. This CDR3 reads CASSRLLAGGPLDEQYF. The CDR3 DNA follows: TGTGCCAGCAGCCGTTTACTAGCGGGAGGGCCACTGGACGAGCAGTACTTC. The genes are TRBV7-2 and TRBJ2-7; 13 nucleotides match TRBD2. The CDR3 sequence is 17 residues long. From germline, CDR1 is SGHTA and CDR2 FQGNSA. J lost 5 bases, V lost 5 bases, and 12 bases had no gene match.

Many counts were recorded for this clonotype. This chain connects TRBV12-3 or TRBV12-4 to TRBJ2-2; tentative D call: TRBD1 (6 bases). The CDR3 loop spans 16 amino acids. Trimming shortened V by 7 bases and J by 0 bases, and 15 bases separated the two germline ends. The CDR3 DNA sequence: TGTGCCAGCACCACTCGGACAGTGTCGAACACCGGGGAGCTGTTTTTT. It codes for CASTTRTVSNTGELFF.

This chain's CDR3 is CASSRDPNTEAFF. The CDR3 DNA reads as TGTGCCAGCAGCCGAGACCCTAACACTGAAGCTTTCTTT. This sequence joins TRBV9 and TRBJ1-1, with unresolved D. The germline V gene encodes CDR1 SGDLS and CDR2 YYNGEE. Deletions cut 4 bases from V and 2 bases from J, with 9 bases between. This CDR3 comprises 13 residues.

V is TRBV3-1 and J is TRBJ2-3, with 10 bases matching TRBD2. This CDR3 region has 18 residues. V trimming: 1 base; J trimming: 4 bases; junction bases outside the gene matches: 11. The germline V gene has CDR1 LGHDT and CDR2 YNNKEL (reference sequence). In DNA form, the CDR3 reads TGTGCCAGCAGCCAAGTCGGCGATCTAGCGGGAGACCCAGATACGCAGTATTTT. This encodes CASSQVGDLAGDPDTQYF.

There are many counts of this clonotype. The CDR3 sequence is CASSLLEEKTQYF. CDR3 sequence (DNA): TGCGCCAGCAGCCTACTAGAGGAAAAGACCCAGTACTTC. This sequence joins TRBV5-1 and TRBJ2-5, with D possibly matching TRBD2 (5 bases). V was clipped by 4 bases and J by 6 bases, with 13 bases between them. The germline gives CDR1 SGHRS, CDR2 YFSETQ. This CDR3 is built from 13 residues.